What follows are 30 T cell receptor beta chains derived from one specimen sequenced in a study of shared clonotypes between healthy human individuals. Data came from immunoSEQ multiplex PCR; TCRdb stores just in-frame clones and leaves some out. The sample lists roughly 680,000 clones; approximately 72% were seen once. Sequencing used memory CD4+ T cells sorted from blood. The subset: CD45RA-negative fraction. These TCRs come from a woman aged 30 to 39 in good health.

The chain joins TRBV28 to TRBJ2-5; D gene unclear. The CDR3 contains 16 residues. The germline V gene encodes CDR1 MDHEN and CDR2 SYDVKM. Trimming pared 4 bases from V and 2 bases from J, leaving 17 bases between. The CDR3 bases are TGTGCCAGCAGTTCTGCCAGCCACCCCCTTCAAGAGACCCAGTACTTC. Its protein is CASSSASHPLQETQYF.

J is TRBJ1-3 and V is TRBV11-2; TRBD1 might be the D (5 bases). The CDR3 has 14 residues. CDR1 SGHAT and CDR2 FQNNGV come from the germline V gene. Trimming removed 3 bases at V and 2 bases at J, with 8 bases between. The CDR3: CASSFRVPGNTIYF. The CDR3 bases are TGTGCCAGCAGCTTCAGGGTCCCTGGAAACACCATATATTTT.

CDR3 region: CASSIDQGSNQPQHF. CDR3 coding DNA: TGTGCCAGTAGTATAGATCAGGGTAGCAATCAGCCCCAGCATTTT. The chain has TRBV19 and TRBJ1-5; D is possibly TRBD1 (5 bases). V was trimmed by 0 bases and J by 0 bases, leaving 6 bases between them. Germline V gives CDR1 LNHDA, CDR2 SQIVND (reference sequence). The CDR3 covers 15 residues.

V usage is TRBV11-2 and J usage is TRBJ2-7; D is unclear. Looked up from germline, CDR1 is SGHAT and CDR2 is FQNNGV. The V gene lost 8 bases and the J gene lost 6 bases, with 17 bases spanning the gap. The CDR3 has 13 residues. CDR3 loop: CASGYQESGEQYF. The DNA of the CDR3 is TGTGCCAGCGGATACCAAGAGAGTGGCGAGCAGTACTTC. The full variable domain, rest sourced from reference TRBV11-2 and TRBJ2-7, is EAGVAQSPRYKIIEKRQSVAFWCNPISGHATLYWYQQILGQGPKLLIQFQNNGVVDDSQLPKDRFSAERLKGVDSTLKIQPAKLEDSAVYLCASGYQESGEQYFGPGTRLTVT.

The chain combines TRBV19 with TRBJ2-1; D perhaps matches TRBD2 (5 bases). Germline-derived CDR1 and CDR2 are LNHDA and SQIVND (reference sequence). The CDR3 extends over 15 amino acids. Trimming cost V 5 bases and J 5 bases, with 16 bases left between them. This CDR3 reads CASSPQPTSNNEQFF. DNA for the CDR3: TGTGCCAGTAGTCCGCAGCCTACTAGTAACAATGAGCAGTTCTTC.

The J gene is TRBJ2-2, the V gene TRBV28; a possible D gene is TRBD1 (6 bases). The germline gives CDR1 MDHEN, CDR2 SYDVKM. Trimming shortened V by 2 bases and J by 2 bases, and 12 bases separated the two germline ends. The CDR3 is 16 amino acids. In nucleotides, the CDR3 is TGTGCCAGCAGTTTAGACACCGGGACAAACACCGGGGAGCTGTTTTTT. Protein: CASSLDTGTNTGELFF.

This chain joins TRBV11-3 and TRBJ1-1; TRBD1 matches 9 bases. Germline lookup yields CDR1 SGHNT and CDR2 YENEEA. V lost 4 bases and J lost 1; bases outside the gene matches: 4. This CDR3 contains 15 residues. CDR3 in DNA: TGTGCCAGCAGCTCAAACAGGGGGCGGAACACTGAAGCTTTCTTT. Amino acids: CASSSNRGRNTEAFF.

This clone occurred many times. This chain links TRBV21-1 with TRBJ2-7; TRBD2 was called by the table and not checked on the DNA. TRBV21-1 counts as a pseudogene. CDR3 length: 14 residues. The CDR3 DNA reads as TGTGCCAGCAGCAAAGCGAGCAGGGAGGACGAGCAGTACTTC. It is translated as CASSKASREDEQYF.

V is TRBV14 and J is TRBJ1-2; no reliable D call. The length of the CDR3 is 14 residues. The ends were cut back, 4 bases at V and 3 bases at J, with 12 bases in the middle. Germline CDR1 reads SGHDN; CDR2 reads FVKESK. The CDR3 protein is CASSPLGGDYGYTF. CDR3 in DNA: TGTGCCAGCAGCCCCTTGGGTGGGGACTATGGCTACACCTTC.

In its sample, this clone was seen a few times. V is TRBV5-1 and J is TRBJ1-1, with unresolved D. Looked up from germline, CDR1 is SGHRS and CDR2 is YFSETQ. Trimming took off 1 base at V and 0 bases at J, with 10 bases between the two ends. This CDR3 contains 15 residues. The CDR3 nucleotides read TGCGCCAGCAGCTTGAGGCAGGCGGTGAACACTGAAGCTTTCTTT. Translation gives CASSLRQAVNTEAFF.

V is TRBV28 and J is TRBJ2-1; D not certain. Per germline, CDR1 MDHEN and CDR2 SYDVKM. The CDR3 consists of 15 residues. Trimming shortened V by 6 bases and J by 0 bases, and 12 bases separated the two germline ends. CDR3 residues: CASRNTVNSYNEQFF. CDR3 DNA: TGTGCCAGCAGAAATACAGTCAACTCCTACAATGAGCAGTTCTTC.

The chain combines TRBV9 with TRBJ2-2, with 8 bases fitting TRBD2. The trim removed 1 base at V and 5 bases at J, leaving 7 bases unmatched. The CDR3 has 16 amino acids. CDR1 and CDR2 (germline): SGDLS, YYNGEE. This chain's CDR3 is CASSVTLAGLTGELFF. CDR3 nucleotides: TGTGCCAGCAGCGTAACTCTAGCGGGCCTAACCGGGGAGCTGTTTTTT.

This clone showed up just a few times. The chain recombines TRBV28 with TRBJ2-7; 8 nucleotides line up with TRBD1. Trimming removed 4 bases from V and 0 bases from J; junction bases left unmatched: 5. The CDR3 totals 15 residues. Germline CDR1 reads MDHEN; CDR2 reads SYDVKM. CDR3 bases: TGTGCCAGCAGTTGGGACAGGAGAGTCTCCTACGAGCAGTACTTC. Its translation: CASSWDRRVSYEQYF.

The CDR3: CASSRHREVTEAFF. The CDR3 bases are TGTGCCAGTAGTCGCCACAGGGAAGTCACTGAAGCTTTCTTT. The gene calls are TRBV19 and TRBJ1-1; weak D call: TRBD1 (6 bases). Germline V gene lookup returns CDR1 LNHDA and CDR2 SQIVND (reference sequence). The CDR3 loop spans 14 amino acids. Trimming removed 5 bases at V and 4 bases at J, with 14 bases between.

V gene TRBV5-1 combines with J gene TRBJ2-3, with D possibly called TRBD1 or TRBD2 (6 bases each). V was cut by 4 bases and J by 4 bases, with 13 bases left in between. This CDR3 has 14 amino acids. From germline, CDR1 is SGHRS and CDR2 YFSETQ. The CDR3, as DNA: TGCGCCAGCAGCATTGGGGGGCGCGCAGATACGCAGTATTTT. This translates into CASSIGGRADTQYF.

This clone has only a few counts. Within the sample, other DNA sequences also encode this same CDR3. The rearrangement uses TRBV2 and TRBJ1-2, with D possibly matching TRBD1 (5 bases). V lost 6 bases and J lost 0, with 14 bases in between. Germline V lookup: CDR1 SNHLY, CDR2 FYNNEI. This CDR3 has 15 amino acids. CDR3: CASRGRQTANYGYTF. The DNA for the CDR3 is TGTGCCAGCAGGGGCAGACAGACAGCTAACTATGGCTACACCTTC.

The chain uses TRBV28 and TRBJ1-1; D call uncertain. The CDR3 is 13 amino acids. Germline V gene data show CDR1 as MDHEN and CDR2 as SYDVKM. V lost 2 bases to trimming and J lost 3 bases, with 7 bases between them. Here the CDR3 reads CASSLIDYTEAFF. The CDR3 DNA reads TGTGCCAGCAGTTTAATAGATTACACTGAAGCTTTCTTT.

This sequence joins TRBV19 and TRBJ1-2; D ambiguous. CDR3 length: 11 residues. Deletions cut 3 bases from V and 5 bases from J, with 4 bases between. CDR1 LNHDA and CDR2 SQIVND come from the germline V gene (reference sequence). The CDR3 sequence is CASSMGYGYTF. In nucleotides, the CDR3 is TGTGCCAGTAGTATGGGTTATGGCTACACCTTC.

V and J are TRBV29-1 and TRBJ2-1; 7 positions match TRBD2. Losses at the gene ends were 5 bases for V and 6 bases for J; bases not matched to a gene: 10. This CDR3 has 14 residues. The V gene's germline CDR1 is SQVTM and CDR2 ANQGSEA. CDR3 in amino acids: CSVSGTADGNEQFF. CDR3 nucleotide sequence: TGCAGCGTTAGCGGGACCGCCGACGGCAATGAGCAGTTCTTC.

This chain's CDR3 is CASSLGAGDNYGYTF. The CDR3 DNA follows: TGTGCCAGCAGCTTAGGCGCAGGGGATAACTATGGCTACACCTTC. This chain connects TRBV11-2 to TRBJ1-2, with D possibly matching TRBD1 (6 bases). Trimming pared 1 base from V and 1 base from J, leaving 10 bases between. The germline V gene has CDR1 SGHAT and CDR2 FQNNGV. This CDR3 has 15 amino acids.

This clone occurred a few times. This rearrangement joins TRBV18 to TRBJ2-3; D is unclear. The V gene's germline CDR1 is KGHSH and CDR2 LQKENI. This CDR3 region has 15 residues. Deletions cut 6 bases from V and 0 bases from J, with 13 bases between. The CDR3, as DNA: TGTGCCAGCTCCGACGCGACGCCTAGCACAGATACGCAGTATTTT. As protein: CASSDATPSTDTQYF.

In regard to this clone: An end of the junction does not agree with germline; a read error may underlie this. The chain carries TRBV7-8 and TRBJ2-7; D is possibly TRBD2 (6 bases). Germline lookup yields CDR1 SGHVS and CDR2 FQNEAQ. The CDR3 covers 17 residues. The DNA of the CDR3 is TGTGCCAGCAGCTTAGGTCTGACTAGAGGGTTCTCCCACGAGCAGTACTTC. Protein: CASSLGLTRGFSHEQYF.

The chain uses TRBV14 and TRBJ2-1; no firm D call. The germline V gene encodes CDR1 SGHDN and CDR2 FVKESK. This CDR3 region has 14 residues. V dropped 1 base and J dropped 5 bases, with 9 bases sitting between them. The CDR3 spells CASSQVFADNEQFF. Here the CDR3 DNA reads TGTGCCAGCAGCCAAGTTTTCGCCGACAATGAGCAGTTCTTC.

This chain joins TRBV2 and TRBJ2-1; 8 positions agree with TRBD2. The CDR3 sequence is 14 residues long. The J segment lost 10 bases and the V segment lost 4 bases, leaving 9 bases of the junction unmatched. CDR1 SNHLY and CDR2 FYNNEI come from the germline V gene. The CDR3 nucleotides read TGTGCCAGCAGTGTGACGGGACTAGTCTCCGAGCAGTTCTTC. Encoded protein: CASSVTGLVSEQFF.

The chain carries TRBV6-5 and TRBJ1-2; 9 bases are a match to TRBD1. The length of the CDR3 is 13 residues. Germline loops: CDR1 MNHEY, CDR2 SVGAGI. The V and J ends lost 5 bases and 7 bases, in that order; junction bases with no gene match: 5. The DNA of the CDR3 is TGTGCCAGCAGTGGGGACAGGGTGGGTGGCTACACCTTC. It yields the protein CASSGDRVGGYTF.

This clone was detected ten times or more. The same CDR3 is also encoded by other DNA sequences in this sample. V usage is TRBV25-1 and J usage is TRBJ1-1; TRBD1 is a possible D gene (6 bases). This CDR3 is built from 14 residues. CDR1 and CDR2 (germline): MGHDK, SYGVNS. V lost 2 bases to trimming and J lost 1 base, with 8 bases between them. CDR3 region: CASSETGRNTEAFF. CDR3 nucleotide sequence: TGTGCCAGCAGTGAAACAGGGAGGAACACTGAAGCTTTCTTT. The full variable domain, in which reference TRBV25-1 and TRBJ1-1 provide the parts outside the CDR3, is EADIYQTPRYLVIGTGKKITLECSQTMGHDKMYWYQQDPGMELHLIHYSYGVNSTEKGDLSSESTVSRIRTEHFPLTLESARPSHTSQYLCASSETGRNTEAFFGQGTRLTVV.

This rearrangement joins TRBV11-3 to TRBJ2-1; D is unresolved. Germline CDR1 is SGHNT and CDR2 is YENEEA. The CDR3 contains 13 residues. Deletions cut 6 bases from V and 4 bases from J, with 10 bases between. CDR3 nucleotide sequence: TGTGCCAGCAGTCGGCAGCCATACAATGAGCAGTTCTTC. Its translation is CASSRQPYNEQFF. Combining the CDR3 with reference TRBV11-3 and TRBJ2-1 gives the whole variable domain EAGVVQSPRYKIIEKKQPVAFWCNPISGHNTLYWYLQNLGQGPELLIRYENEEAVDDSQLPKDRFSAERLKGVDSTLKIQPAELGDSAVYLCASSRQPYNEQFFGPGTRLTVL.

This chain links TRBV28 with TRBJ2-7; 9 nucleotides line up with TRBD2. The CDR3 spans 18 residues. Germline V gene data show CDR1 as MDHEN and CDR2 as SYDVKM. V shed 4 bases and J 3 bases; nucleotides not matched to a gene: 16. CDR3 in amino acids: CASSSIRLVAGALYEQYF. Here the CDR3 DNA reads TGTGCCAGCAGTTCTATCCGTCTGGTAGCGGGAGCCCTCTACGAGCAGTACTTC.

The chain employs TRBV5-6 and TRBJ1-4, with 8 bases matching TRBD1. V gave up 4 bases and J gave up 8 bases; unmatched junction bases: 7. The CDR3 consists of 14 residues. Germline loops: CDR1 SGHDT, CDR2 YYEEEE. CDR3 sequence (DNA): TGTGCCAGCAGCCCCAGGGGGCTCGGAGAAAAACTGTTTTTT. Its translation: CASSPRGLGEKLFF.

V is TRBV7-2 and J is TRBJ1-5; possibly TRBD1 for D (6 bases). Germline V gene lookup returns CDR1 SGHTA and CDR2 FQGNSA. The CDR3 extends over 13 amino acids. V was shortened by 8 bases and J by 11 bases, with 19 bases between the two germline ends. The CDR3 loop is CASAGQRDLAQHF. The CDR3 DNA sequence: TGTGCCAGCGCAGGACAGAGGGACCTAGCCCAGCATTTT. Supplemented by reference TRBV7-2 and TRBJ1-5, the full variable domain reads GAGVSQSPSNKVTEKGKDVELRCDPISGHTALYWYRQSLGQGLEFLIYFQGNSAPDKSGLPSDRFSAERTGGSVSTLTIQRTQQEDSAVYLCASAGQRDLAQHFGDGTRLSIL.